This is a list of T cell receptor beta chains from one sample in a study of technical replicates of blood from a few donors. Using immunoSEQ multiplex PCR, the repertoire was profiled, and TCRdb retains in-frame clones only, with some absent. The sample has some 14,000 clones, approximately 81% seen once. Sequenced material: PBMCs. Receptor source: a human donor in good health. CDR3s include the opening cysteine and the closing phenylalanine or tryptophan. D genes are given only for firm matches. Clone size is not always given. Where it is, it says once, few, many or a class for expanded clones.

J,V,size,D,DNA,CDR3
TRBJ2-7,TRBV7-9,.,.,TGTGCCAGCAGCCGGGTTGGCGACGAGCAGTACTTC,CASSRVGDEQYF
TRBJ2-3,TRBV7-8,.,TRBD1,TGTGCCAGCAGCTTAAATCCAGGGGGACGGGATACGCAGTATTTT,CASSLNPGGRDTQYF
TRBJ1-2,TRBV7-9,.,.,TGTGCCAGCAGCTCTACCTACAGGGTGGGGGATGGCTACACCTTC,CASSSTYRVGDGYTF
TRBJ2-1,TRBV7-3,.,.,TGTGCCAGCAGCTTATTAGGGGGATACAATGAGCAGTTCTTC,CASSLLGGYNEQFF
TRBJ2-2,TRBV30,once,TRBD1,TGTGCCTGGCAACAGGGGGCGACCACCGGGGAGCTGTTTTTT,CAWQQGATTGELFF
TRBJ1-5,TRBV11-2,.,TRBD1,TGTGCCAGCAGCCCAACAGGGGGCAATCAGCCCCAGCATTTT,CASSPTGGNQPQHF
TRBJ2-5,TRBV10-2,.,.,TGCGCCAGCAGTGAGCCGAGTCAGGCCCAGTACTTC,CASSEPSQAQYF
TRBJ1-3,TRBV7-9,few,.,TGTGCCAGCAGCCACGACAGGACCACCTACTCTGGAAACACCATATATTTT,CASSHDRTTYSGNTIYF
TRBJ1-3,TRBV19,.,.,TGTGCCAGTAGTATAACAGGGAACGGAAACACCATATATTTT,CASSITGNGNTIYF
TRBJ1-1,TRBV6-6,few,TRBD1,TGTGCCAGCATGGACAGGGAAGCTTTCTTT,CASMDREAFF
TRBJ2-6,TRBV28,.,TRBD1,TGTGCCAGCAGTTCACAGGGGGCTGGGGCCAACGTCCTGACTTTC,CASSSQGAGANVLTF
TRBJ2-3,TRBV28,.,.,TGTGCCAGCAAGAGTGGTCCGGAGAGAGATACGCAGTATTTT,CASKSGPERDTQYF
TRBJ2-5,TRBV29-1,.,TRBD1,TGCAGCGTGAGGCTTGGGACAGCTCAAGAGACCCAGTACTTC,CSVRLGTAQETQYF
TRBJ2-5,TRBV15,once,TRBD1,TGTGCCACCAGCAGAGATGGTACAGGGGCCGGGGAGACCCAGTACTTC,CATSRDGTGAGETQYF
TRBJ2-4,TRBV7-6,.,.,TGTGCCAGCAGCTTAACAGGGCCGAGGGACATTCAGTACTTC,CASSLTGPRDIQYF
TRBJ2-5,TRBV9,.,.,TGTGCCAGCAGCCCCCAGGGCACCCAAGAGACCCAGTACTTC,CASSPQGTQETQYF
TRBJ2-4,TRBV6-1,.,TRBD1,TGTGCCAGCAGTGAAGCGCTTCAGTTGTTGGGACAGGGCTCAAACATTCAGTACTTC,CASSEALQLLGQGSNIQYF
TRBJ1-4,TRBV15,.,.,TGTGCCACCAGCAGAGATCGGACGGAGGAGGAAAAACTGTTTTTT,CATSRDRTEEEKLFF
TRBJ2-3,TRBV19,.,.,TGTGCCAGCAATGACGGAGTGAGGAGGACGCAGTATTTT,CASNDGVRRTQYF
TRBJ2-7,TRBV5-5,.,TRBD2,TGTGCCAGCAGCCCCGGGACTAGCGGCTACGAGCAGTACTTC,CASSPGTSGYEQYF
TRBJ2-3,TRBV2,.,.,TGTGCCAGCAGAGAAGGGCCCCACTACACAGATACGCAGTATTTT,CASREGPHYTDTQYF
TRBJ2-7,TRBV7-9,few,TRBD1,TGTGCCAGCAGCGAGGCCCCGGGACAGACTGCCGAGCAGTACTTC,CASSEAPGQTAEQYF
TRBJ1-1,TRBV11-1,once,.,TGTGCCAGCAGCTTGGAGGGATTTTGGTCTGAAGCTTTCTTT,CASSLEGFWSEAFF
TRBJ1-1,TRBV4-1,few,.,TGCGCCAGCAGCCAAGTATTTGGAGGGGCTAGCACTGAAGCTTTCTTT,CASSQVFGGASTEAFF
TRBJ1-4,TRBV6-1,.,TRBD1,TGTGCCAGCAGAAGAACCGGGACAGGATTACGGAAACTGTTTTTT,CASRRTGTGLRKLFF
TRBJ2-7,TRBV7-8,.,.,TGTGCCAGCAGCATTCTCCCGGGTCAAAACTACGAGCAGTACTTC,CASSILPGQNYEQYF
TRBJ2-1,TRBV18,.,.,TGTGCCAGCTCCGCGGCGGGATACTCCTACAATGAGCAGTTCTTC,CASSAAGYSYNEQFF
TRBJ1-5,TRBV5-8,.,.,TGTGCCAGCAGCGGGGGGGAGACTTATCAGCCCCAGCATTTT,CASSGGETYQPQHF
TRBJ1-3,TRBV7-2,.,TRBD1,TGTGCCAGCAGCCCCCACCAGGGGGCATACGGAAACACCATATATTTT,CASSPHQGAYGNTIYF
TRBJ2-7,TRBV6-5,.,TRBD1,TGTGCCAGCAGCCAGGGACAGGGAGGCTCCTACGAGCAGTACTTC,CASSQGQGGSYEQYF
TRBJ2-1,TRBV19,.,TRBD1,TGTGCCAGTAGTGTACAGGGGGCCAATGAGCAGTTCTTC,CASSVQGANEQFF
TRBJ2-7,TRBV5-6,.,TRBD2,TGTGCCAGCAGCTTGCCGGGACTAGCGGGAGAAGTGCAGTACTTC,CASSLPGLAGEVQYF
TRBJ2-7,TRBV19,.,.,TGTGCCAGTACAGGGGGGACTGACGAGCAGTACTTC,CASTGGTDEQYF
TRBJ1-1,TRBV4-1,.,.,TGCGCCAGCAGCCAAGATGCCCGGGGGTTTGAAGCTTTCTTT,CASSQDARGFEAFF
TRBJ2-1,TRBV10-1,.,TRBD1,TGCGCCAGCAGTGTTGCGACAGGGGATGTAGGTGATGAGCAGTTCTTC,CASSVATGDVGDEQFF
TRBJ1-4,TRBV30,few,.,TGTGCCTGGAACAGGGTTAATGAAAAACTGTTTTTT,CAWNRVNEKLFF
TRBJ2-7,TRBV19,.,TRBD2,TGTGCCAGTACCTATGCGGGGGGGGGTTCGGAAACCTACGAGCAGTACTTC,CASTYAGGGSETYEQYF
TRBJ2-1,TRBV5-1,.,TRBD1,TGCGCCAGCACCCCGACAGGGGGCCACAATGAGCAGTTCTTC,CASTPTGGHNEQFF
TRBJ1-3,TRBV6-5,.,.,TGTGCCAGCAGAACTTCAGGGCTGGCTGGAAACACCATATATTTT,CASRTSGLAGNTIYF
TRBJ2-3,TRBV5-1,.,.,TGCGCCAGCAGCTTGGGCCCTGAGGTAGATACGCAGTATTTT,CASSLGPEVDTQYF
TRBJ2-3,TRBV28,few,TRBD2,TGTGCCAGCAGTTTTAACCCGCTAGCGGGGGAGGTCACAGATACGCAGTATTTT,CASSFNPLAGEVTDTQYF
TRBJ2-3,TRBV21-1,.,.,TGTGCCAGCAGCAACGTGCGGGATACGCAGTATTTT,CASSNVRDTQYF
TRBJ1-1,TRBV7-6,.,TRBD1,TGTGCCAGCAGCCGGTTGACAGGGGCTAGCACTGAAGCTTTCTTT,CASSRLTGASTEAFF
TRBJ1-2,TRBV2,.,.,TGTGCCAGCACCCCAGCTAACTATGGCTACACCTTC,CASTPANYGYTF
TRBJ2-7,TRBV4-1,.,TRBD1,TGCGCCAGCAGCCAAGAGCCAGGACAGGGCTACGAGCAGTACTTC,CASSQEPGQGYEQYF
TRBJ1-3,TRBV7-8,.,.,TGTGCCAGCAGCTTAATCTTGGCCGGAAACACCATATATTTT,CASSLILAGNTIYF
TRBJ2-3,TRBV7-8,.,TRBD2,TGTGCCAGCAGCTCGGGACTAGCGAGCACAGATACGCAGTATTTT,CASSSGLASTDTQYF
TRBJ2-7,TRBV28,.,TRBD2,TGTGCCAGCAGTTTAACCTCTAGCGGGAGCCTCGGCGAGCAGTACTTC,CASSLTSSGSLGEQYF
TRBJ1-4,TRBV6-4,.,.,TGTGCCAGCAGTGACGGGACTCATGAAAAACTGTTTTTT,CASSDGTHEKLFF
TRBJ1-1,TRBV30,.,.,TGTGCCTGGAAGGACCCTGGCAGGGCGATTGAAGCTTTCTTT,CAWKDPGRAIEAFF
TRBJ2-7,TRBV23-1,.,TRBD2,TGCGCCAGCAGTCAACTAGCGGCCTACGAGCAGTACTTC,CASSQLAAYEQYF